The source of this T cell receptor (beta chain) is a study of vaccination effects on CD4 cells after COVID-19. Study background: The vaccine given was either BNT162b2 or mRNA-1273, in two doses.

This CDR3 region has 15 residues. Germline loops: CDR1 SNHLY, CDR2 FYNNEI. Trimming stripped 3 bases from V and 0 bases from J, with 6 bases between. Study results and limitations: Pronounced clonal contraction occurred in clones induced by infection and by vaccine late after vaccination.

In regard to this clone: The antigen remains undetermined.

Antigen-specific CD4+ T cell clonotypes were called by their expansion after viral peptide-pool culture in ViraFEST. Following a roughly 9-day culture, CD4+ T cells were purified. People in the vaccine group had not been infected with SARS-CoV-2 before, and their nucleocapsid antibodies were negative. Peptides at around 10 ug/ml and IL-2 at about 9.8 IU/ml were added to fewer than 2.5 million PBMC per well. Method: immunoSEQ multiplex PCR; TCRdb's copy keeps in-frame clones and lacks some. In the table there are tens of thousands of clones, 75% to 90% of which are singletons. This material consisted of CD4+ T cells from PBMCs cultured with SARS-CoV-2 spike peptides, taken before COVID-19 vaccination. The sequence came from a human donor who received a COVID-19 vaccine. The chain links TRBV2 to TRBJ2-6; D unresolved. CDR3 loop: CASSEVLSGANVLTF. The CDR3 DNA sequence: TGTGCCAGCAGTGAGGTCCTCTCTGGGGCCAACGTCCTGACTTTC.